This T cell receptor beta chain was found in a study of shared clonotypes between healthy human individuals. The study, taken as a whole, reports: Compared with memory subsets, naive subsets generally had larger estimated richness.

Worth noting for this clone: Its antigen is as yet unknown.

In germline, CDR1 is SNHLY, CDR2 FYNNEI. Trimming took 0 bases from V and 7 from J, leaving 13 bases between them. The CDR3 spans 15 residues. Sequencing was performed with immunoSEQ multiplex PCR; in TCRdb, only in-frame clones are kept and a portion is missing. The table lists over 950,000 clones, approximately 80% of them singletons. The sequence derives from a man between 18 and 35 years old in good health. Some clones in this sample may be carry-over from other donors' samples. The sequenced sample consisted of memory CD4+ T cells from PBMCs. Described subset: CD45RA-negative fraction. This chain uses TRBV2 with TRBJ1-5, with D uncertain. CDR3 residues: CASSEALIRAQPQHF. CDR3 DNA sequence: TGTGCCAGCAGTGAAGCGCTTATAAGGGCCCAGCCCCAGCATTTT.